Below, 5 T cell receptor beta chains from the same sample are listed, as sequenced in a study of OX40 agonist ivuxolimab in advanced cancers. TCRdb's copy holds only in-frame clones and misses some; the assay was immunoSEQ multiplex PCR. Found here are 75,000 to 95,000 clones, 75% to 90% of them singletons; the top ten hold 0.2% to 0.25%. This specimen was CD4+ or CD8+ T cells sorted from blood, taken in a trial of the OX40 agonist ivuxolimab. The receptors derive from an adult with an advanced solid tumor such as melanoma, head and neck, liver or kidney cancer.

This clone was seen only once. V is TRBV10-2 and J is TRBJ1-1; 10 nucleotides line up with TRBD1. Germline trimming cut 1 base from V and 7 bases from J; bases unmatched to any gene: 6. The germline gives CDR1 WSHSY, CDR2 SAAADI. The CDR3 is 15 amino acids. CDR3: CASSEYGTGEIEAFF. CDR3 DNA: TGCGCCAGCAGTGAGTACGGGACAGGGGAGATTGAAGCTTTCTTT.

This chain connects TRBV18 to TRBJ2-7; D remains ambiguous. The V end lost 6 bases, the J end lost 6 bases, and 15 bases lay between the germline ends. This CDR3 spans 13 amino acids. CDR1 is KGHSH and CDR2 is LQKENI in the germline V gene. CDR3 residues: CASSQELVREQYF. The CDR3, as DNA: TGTGCCAGCTCGCAGGAGCTGGTTCGCGAGCAGTACTTC.

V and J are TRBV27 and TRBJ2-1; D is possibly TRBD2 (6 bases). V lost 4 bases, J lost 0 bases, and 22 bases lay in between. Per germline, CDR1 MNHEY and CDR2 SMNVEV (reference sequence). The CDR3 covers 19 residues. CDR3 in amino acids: CASSSGFLGGKSSYNEQFF. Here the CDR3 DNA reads TGTGCCAGCAGTTCTGGGTTTCTCGGAGGGAAAAGCTCCTACAATGAGCAGTTCTTC.

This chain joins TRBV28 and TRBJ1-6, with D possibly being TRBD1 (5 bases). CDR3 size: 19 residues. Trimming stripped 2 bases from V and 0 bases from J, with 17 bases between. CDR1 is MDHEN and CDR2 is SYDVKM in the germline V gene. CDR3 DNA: TGTGCCAGCAGTTTACGTACCGACTCAGGGAGCTCCTATAATTCACCCCTCCACTTT. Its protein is CASSLRTDSGSSYNSPLHF.

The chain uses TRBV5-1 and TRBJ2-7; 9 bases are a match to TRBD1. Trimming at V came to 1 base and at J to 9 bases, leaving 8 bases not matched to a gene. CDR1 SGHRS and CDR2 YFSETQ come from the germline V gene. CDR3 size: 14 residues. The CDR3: CASSLPGQGKRQYF. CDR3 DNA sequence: TGCGCCAGCAGCTTGCCGGGACAGGGTAAAAGGCAGTACTTC.